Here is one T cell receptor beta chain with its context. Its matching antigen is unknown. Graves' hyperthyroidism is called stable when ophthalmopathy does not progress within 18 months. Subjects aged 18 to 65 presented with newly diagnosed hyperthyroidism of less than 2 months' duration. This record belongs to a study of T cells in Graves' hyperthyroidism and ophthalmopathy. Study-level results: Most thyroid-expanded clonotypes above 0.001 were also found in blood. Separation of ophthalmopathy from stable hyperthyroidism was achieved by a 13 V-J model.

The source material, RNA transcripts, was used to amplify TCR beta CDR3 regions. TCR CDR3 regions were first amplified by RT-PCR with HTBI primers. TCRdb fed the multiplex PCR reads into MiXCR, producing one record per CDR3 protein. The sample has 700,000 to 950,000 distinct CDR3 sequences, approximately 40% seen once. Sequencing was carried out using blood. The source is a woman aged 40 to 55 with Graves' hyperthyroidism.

The CDR3 bases are TGTGCCAGCAGTTTCTTGGGGCGAGATGGTGGCTACACCTTC. It yields the protein CASSFLGRDGGYTF. The J gene is TRBJ1-2, the V gene TRBV12-3 or TRBV12-4, with a tentative D call TRBD1 (5 bases). V dropped 3 bases and J dropped 7 bases, with 15 bases sitting between them. The CDR3 extends over 14 amino acids.